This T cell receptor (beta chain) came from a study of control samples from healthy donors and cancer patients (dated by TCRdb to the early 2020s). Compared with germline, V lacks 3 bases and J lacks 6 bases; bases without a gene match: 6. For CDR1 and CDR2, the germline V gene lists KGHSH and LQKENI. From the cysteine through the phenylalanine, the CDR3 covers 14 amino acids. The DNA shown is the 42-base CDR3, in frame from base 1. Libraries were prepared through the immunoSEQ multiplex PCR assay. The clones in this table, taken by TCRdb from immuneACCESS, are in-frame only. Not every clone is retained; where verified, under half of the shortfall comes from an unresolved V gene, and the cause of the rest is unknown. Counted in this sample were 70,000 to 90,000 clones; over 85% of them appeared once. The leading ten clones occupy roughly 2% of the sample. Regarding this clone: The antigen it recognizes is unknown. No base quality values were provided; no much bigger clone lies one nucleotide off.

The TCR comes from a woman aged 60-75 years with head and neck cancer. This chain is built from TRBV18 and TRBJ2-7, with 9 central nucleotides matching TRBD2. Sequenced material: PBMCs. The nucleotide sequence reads TGTGCCAGCTCACCGGAGGGACTAGCTGGCGAGCAGTACTTC. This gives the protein CASSPEGLAGEQYF.